This T cell receptor beta chain derives from a study of cytomegalovirus exposure and HLA in healthy donors. Study-wide background: In an earlier analysis, approximately 120 million unique TCR beta sequences were found from some 180 million T cells. Notes on the study in general: As was reported, the HLA-A and HLA-B alleles of most subjects were accurately predicted from TCR beta sequences. Segments of the TCR beta V type were, in most cases, productive about 87% or about 30% of the time in an earlier analysis.

Germline assignment: CDR1 SGHRS and CDR2 YFSETQ. The J segment lost 2 bases and the V segment lost 4 bases, leaving 3 bases of the junction unmatched. CDR3 length: 15 amino acids. PCR involved 60 Vbeta and 13 Jbeta primers. In the study's own analysis: There were about 80 million unique TCR beta chains by a later count, and approximately 11 million of them were shared. This table comes from immunoSEQ multiplex PCR, and its TCRdb copy is limited to in-frame clones, with some not included. The D gene and trimming were derived from the DNA, and the V and J assignments and clone size from that table. The sample contains tens of thousands of clones, about 81% of which appear only once. As for this clone: What it recognizes is unknown.

The sample comprised PBMCs. J is TRBJ2-2 and V is TRBV5-1, with TRBD1 identical over 9 bases. The clonotype was recovered from a man aged 50 to 59 in good health and CMV-seropositive. Here the CDR3 reads CASSPTGGNTGELFF. In DNA, the CDR3 is TGCGCCAGCAGCCCGACAGGGGGAAACACCGGGGAGCTGTTTTTT.